These T cell receptor beta chains were read from a single sample in a study of neurological immune-mediated disorders. MiXCR, run by TCRdb on the 5' RACE reads, gives a single entry per CDR3 protein. Counted here are 95,000 or so distinct CDR3 sequences, 3.5% occurring once; the ten biggest clones make up under 6.5%. The source material was PBMCs. The source of these receptors is a woman under 30 with multiple sclerosis. Both conserved end residues are part of each CDR3. A D gene is named only where the DNA matches it firmly. Some rows have no size entry. The others give once, few or many, or a class for an expanded clone.

cdr3_aa,cdr3_nt,cdr3_length,clone_size,d_call,j_call,v_call
CVSSWDKNSPLHF,TGTGTCAGCAGTTGGGACAAAAATTCACCCCTCCACTTT,13,once,-,TRBJ1-6,TRBV28
CASSLTAGTIGEQYF,TGCGCCAGCAGCTTGACGGCAGGGACTATCGGCGAGCAGTACTTC,15,many,TRBD2,TRBJ2-7,TRBV5-1
CASSRYDRGRVTGELFF,TGCGCCAGCAGCCGCTACGACAGGGGAAGAGTAACCGGGGAGCTGTTTTTT,17,many,TRBD1,TRBJ2-2,TRBV5-1
CASSHASASYEQYF,TGTGCCAGCAGCCATGCCAGCGCATCCTACGAGCAGTACTTC,14,many,-,TRBJ2-7,TRBV3-1
CASSDRLAGASSELFF,TGTGCCAGCAGTGACCGACTAGCGGGGGCGTCGAGCGAGCTGTTTTTT,16,many,TRBD2,TRBJ2-2,TRBV2
CASSYGLTNEQFF,TGTGCCAGCAGCTACGGACTGACCAATGAGCAGTTCTTC,13,many,-,TRBJ2-1,TRBV7-3
CASSLDPGRGTEAFF,TGTGCCAGCAGCTTAGATCCGGGCAGGGGCACTGAAGCTTTCTTT,15,-,-,TRBJ1-1,TRBV11-3
CASSLGDRYRDTEAFF,TGTGCCAGCAGCTTAGGGGACAGGTACAGGGACACTGAAGCTTTCTTT,16,many,TRBD1,TRBJ1-1,TRBV7-6
CSVDESPNIQYF,TGCAGCGTTGATGAGAGCCCGAACATTCAGTACTTC,12,many,-,TRBJ2-4,TRBV29-1
CSARGGGSSYEQYF,TGCAGTGCTAGGGGCGGGGGAAGCTCCTACGAGCAGTACTTC,14,many,TRBD2,TRBJ2-7,TRBV20-1
CSVDLGQDGADTQYF,TGCAGCGTCGACCTCGGACAGGACGGGGCAGATACGCAGTATTTT,15,many,TRBD1,TRBJ2-3,TRBV29-1
CASSYEGAYEQYF,TGCGCCAGCAGTTACGAGGGAGCCTACGAGCAGTACTTC,13,many,-,TRBJ2-7,TRBV5-1
CASSLEDVNTEAFF,TGTGCCAGCAGCTTGGAAGATGTGAACACTGAAGCTTTCTTT,14,-,-,TRBJ1-1,TRBV5-8
CASSFSQGNNEQFF,TGTGCCAGCAGCTTTTCCCAGGGGAACAATGAGCAGTTCTTC,14,few,-,TRBJ2-1,TRBV7-2
CASSKEGTSGTYNEQFF,TGTGCCAGCAGCAAGGAGGGGACTAGCGGGACCTACAATGAGCAGTTCTTC,17,many,TRBD2,TRBJ2-1,TRBV5-5
CASSRDTSGSGEQYF,TGTGCCAGCAGCCGAGATACTAGCGGGAGTGGCGAGCAGTACTTC,15,few,TRBD2,TRBJ2-7,TRBV6-2/TRBV6-3
CSARDAGLNTGELFF,TGCAGTGCTAGGGACGCGGGCCTCAACACCGGGGAGCTGTTTTTT,15,many,-,TRBJ2-2,TRBV20-1
CAISVGVAGLGDTQYF,TGTGCCATCAGTGTAGGAGTAGCGGGTTTGGGAGATACGCAGTATTTT,16,many,TRBD2,TRBJ2-3,TRBV10-3
CSVHRDGYTF,TGCAGCGTCCACAGGGATGGCTACACCTTC,10,many,-,TRBJ1-2,TRBV29-1
CASRLGDGPGELFF,TGCGCCAGTCGACTGGGGGATGGGCCCGGGGAGCTGTTTTTT,14,many,-,TRBJ2-2,TRBV5-1
CAWRSGTGGNYGYTF,TGTGCCTGGAGATCCGGGACAGGGGGCAACTATGGCTACACCTTC,15,many,TRBD1,TRBJ1-2,TRBV30
CASSLAREGGANVLTF,TGCGCCAGCAGCTTGGCCAGGGAAGGTGGGGCCAACGTCCTGACTTTC,16,many,-,TRBJ2-6,TRBV5-1
CASSFGEIEQFF,TGTGCCAGCAGCTTTGGGGAGATAGAGCAGTTCTTC,12,many,-,TRBJ2-1,TRBV7-8
CASSFESSGNTIYF,TGCGCCAGCAGTTTTGAATCCTCTGGAAACACCATATATTTT,14,many,-,TRBJ1-3,TRBV5-1
CASSSGQGAYGYTF,TGTGCCAGCAGCTCGGGACAGGGGGCCTATGGCTACACCTTC,14,many,TRBD1,TRBJ1-2,TRBV7-9
CSVGALNTEAFF,TGCAGCGTTGGGGCATTGAACACTGAAGCTTTCTTT,12,many,-,TRBJ1-1,TRBV29-1
CASRALNRTGGRETQYF,TGTGCCAGCAGGGCCCTCAACCGGACAGGGGGGAGAGAGACCCAGTACTTC,17,many,TRBD1,TRBJ2-5,TRBV2
CASAWGLAGASEQFF,TGTGCCAGCGCCTGGGGACTAGCGGGAGCAAGTGAGCAGTTCTTC,15,many,TRBD2,TRBJ2-1,TRBV6-2/TRBV6-3